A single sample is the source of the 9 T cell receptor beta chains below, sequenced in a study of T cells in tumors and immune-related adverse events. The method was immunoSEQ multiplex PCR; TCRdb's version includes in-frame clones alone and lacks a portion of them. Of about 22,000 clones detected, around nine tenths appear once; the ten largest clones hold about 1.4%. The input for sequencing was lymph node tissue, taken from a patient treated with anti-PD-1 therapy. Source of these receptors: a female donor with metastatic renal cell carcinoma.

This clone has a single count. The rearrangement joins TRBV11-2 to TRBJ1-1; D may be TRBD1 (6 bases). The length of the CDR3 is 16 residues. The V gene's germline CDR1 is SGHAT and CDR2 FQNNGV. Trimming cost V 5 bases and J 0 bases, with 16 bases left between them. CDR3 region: CASSVRRTVLNTEAFF. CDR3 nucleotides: TGTGCCAGCAGCGTTCGGAGGACAGTCTTGAACACTGAAGCTTTCTTT.

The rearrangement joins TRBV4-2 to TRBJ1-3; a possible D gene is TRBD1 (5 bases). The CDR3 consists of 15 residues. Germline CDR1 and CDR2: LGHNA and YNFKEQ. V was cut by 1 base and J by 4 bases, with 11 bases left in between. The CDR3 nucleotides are TGTGCCAGCAGCCAAGTTACAGGCGCAGGAAACACCATATATTTT. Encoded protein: CASSQVTGAGNTIYF.

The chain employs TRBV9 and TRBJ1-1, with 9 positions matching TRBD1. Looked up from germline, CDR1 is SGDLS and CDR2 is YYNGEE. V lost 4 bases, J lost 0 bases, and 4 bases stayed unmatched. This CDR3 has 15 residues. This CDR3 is CASSPRTGVNTEAFF. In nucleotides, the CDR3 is TGTGCCAGCAGCCCTCGGACAGGGGTGAACACTGAAGCTTTCTTT.

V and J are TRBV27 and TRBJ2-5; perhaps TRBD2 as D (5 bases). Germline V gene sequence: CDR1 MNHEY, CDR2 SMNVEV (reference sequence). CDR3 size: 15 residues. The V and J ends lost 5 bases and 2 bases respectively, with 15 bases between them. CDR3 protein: CASSPEGFGQETQYF. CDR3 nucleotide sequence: TGTGCCAGCAGTCCAGAGGGTTTCGGACAAGAGACCCAGTACTTC.

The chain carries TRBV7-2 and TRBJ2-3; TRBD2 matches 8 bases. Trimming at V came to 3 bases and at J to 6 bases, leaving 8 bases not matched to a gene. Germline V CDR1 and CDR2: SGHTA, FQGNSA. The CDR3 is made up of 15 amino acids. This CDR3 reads CASSFAGGVSDTQYF. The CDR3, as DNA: TGTGCCAGCAGCTTTGCGGGGGGAGTCTCGGATACGCAGTATTTT.

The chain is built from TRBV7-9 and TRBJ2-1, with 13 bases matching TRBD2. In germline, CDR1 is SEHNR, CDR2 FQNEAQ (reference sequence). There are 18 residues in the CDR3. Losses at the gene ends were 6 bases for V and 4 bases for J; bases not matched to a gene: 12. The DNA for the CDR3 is TGTGCCAGCAGTTCCCCCGGGACTAGCGGGACTGGGTACAATGAGCAGTTCTTC. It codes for CASSSPGTSGTGYNEQFF.

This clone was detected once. In DNA, the CDR3 is TGTGCCACCCAGGACACCTACAATGAGCAGTTCTTC. It specifies CATQDTYNEQFF. V gene TRBV6-5 combines with J gene TRBJ2-1, with D tentatively TRBD1 (5 bases). Trimming took 10 bases from V and 2 from J, leaving 9 bases between them. The germline CDR1 and CDR2 sequences are MNHEY and SVGAGI. CDR3 length: 12 amino acids.

The CDR3 region has the DNA TGTGCCAGTAGTATGCTCGGTGCTGGGGACGAGCAGTACTTC. Its protein product is CASSMLGAGDEQYF. V is TRBV19 and J is TRBJ2-7; unclear D gene. From germline, CDR1 is LNHDA and CDR2 SQIVND (reference sequence). Trimming pared 3 bases from V and 5 bases from J, leaving 14 bases between. The CDR3 totals 14 residues. Drawing the rest from reference TRBV19 and TRBJ2-7, the complete variable domain is DGGITQSPKYLFRKEGQNVTLSCEQNLNHDAMYWYRQDPGQGLRLIYYSQIVNDFQKGDIAEGYSVSREKKESFPLTVTSAQKNPTAFYLCASSMLGAGDEQYFGPGTRLTVT.

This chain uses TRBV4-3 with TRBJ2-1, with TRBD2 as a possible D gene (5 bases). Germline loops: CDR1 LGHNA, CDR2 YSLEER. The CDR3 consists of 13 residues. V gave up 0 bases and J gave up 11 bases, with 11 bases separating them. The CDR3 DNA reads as TGCGCCAGCAGCCAAGATCGGCTAGCCCAGCAGTTCTTC. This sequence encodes CASSQDRLAQQFF.